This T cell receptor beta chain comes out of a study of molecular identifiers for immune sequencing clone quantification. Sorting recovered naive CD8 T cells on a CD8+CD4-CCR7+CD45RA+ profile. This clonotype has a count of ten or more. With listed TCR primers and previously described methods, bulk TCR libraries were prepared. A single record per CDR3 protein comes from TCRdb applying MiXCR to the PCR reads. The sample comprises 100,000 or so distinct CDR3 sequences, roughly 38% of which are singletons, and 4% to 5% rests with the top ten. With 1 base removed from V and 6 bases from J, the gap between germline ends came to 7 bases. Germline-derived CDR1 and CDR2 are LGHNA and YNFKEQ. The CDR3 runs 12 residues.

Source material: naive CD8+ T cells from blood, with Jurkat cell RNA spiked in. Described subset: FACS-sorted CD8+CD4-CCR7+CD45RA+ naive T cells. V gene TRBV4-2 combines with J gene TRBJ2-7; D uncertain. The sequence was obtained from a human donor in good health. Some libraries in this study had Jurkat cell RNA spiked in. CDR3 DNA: TGTGCCAGCAGCCAAGGTAGAGCCGAGCAGTACTTC. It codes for CASSQGRAEQYF.